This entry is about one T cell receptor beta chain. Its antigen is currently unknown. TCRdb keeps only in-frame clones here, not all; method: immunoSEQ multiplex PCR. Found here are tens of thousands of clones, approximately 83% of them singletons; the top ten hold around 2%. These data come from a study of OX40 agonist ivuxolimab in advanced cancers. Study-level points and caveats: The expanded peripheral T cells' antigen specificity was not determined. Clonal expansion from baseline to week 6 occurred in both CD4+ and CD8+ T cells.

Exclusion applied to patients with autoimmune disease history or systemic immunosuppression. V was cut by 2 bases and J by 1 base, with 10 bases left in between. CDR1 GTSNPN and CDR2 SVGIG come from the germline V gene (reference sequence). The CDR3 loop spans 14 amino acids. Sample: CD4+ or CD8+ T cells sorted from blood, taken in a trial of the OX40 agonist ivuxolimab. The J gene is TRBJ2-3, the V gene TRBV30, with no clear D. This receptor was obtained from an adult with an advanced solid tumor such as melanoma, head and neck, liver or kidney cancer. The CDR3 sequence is CAWSRGRGTDTQYF. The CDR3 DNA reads TGTGCCTGGAGTCGTGGAAGGGGCACAGATACGCAGTATTTT.